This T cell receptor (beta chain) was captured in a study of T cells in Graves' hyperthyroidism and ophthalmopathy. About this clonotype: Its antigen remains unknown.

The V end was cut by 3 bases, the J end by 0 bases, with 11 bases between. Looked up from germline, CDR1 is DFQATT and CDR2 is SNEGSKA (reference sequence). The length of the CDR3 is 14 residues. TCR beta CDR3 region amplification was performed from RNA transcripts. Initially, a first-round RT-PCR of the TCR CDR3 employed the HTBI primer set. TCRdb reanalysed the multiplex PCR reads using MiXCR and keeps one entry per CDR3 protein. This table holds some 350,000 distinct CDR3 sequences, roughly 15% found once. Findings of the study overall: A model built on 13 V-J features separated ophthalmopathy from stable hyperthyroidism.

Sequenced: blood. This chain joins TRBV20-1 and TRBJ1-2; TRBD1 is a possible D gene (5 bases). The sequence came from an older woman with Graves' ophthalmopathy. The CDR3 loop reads CSARGPETNYGYTF. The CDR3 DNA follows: TGCAGTGCTAGGGGGCCCGAAACTAACTATGGCTACACCTTC.